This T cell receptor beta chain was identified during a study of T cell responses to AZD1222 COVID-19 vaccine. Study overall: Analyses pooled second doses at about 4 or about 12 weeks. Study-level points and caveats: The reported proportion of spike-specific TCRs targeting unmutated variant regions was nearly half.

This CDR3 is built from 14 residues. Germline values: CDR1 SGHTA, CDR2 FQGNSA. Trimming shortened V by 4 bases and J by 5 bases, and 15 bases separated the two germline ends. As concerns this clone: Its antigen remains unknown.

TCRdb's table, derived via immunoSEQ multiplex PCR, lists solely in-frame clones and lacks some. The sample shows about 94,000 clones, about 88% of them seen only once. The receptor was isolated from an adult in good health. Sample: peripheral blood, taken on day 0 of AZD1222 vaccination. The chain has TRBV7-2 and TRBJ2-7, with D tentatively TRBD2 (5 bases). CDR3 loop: CASSSLGAGDEQYF. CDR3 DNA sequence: TGTGCCAGCAGCTCCCTCGGTGCGGGCGACGAGCAGTACTTC.